This TCR beta chain stems from a study of CD8+CD57+ T cells in acquired aplastic anemia. Overall study context: DNA from sorted CD4+ and CD8+ cells averaged around 3.5 ug.

This clonotype has at least ten counts. The antigen remains unidentified. Genomic DNA served as template for TCR beta VDJ and CDR3 profiling. TCRdb re-called the reads with MiXCR, one entry per CDR3 protein. The sample has 200,000 to 250,000 distinct CDR3 sequences, approximately 35% seen once; the top ten hold 0.9% to 1.2%. Whole-study results and caveats: Comparison of patients with controls identified roughly 27 shared CD8+ CDR3 sequences.

Germline V gives CDR1 PRHDT, CDR2 FYEKMQ (reference sequence). The V end was cut by 3 bases, the J end by 9 bases, with 17 bases between. The CDR3 is 14 amino acids. The chain is built from TRBV13 and TRBJ1-2; D gene unclear. This clonotype was obtained from a human donor in good health, serving as a control. Sequenced: sorted CD4+, CD8+, or CD8+CD57+ T cells (not recorded which) from PBMCs. Here the CDR3 DNA reads TGTGCCAGCAGCTTTAGCCCGGGAACAGTGAGCTACACCTTC. Amino acid sequence: CASSFSPGTVSYTF.